This note documents a single TCR beta chain sequence. The data belong to a study of blood T cell repertoires in COVID-19. At the level of the study: Samples of COVID-19 (acute and convalescent) were obtained from the United States, Italy and Spain. The cDNA or gDNA used as material had been derived from T cells, B-cell-depleted T cells, or PBMCs.

The CDR3 is made up of 15 amino acids. Germline CDR1 is SGHAT and CDR2 is FQNNGV. V lost 4 bases and J lost 6; bases outside the gene matches: 11. Authors' methods: It was from reference gene primer amplification that nucleated cell counts were estimated. Using immunoSEQ multiplex PCR, the repertoire was profiled, and TCRdb retains in-frame clones only, with some absent. D and trimming come from the DNA, and the V and J calls and clone size come from that table. Among approximately 93,000 clones listed, about 91% were seen once. Followed over time, Seattle patients had been enrolled while infection was active.

This TCR was recovered from a middle-aged man with COVID-19, enrolled during active disease. Sequencing input: peripheral blood. The chain uses TRBV11-2 and TRBJ1-1; 7 bases align to TRBD1. The CDR3 DNA reads TGTGCCAGCAGCTCATTAGACAGGGTCAGCTCTGAAGCTTTCTTT. Translating gives CASSSLDRVSSEAFF.